The T cell receptor beta chain under discussion was sequenced for a study of CXCR3-negative and CXCR3-positive naive CD8 T cells. UMI-labeled TRB cDNA libraries were prepared by 5' RACE. From the 5' RACE reads, TCRdb lists one entry per CDR3 protein and no DNA. The repertoire table contains tens of thousands of distinct CDR3 sequences. As regards this clonotype: The antigen is not known.

CDR1 SGHVS and CDR2 FQNEAQ come from the germline V gene. The CDR3 has 18 amino acids. Findings and limits, study-wide: Naive subsets displayed similar surface CD5, and TCR strength was inferred from TRB CDR3 properties.

The origin of this receptor is a human donor in good health. Some clones in this sample may be carry-over from other donors' samples. The V call is TRBV7-8, the J call TRBJ2-1; TCRdb outputs TRBD2, but without DNA this stays unchecked. Sequencing input: naive CXCR3- CD8+ T cells from blood. Subset denoted: CD45RO-CCR7+CD27+CD95- naive CD8+ T cells lacking CXCR3 (TNR3-). CDR3 loop: CASSLGSIGLAGDNEQFF.